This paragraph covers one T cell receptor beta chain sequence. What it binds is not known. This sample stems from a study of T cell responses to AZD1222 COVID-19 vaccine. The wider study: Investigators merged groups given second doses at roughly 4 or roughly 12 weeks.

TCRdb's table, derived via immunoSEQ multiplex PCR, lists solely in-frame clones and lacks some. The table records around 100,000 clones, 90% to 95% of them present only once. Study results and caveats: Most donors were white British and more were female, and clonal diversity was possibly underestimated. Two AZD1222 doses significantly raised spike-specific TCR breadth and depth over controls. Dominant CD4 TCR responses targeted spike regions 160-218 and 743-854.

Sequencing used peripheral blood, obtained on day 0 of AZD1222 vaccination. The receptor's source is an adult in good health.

CDR3 region: CASRLRGWYGYTF. As DNA, the CDR3 is TGTGCCAGCAGGCTCAGGGGATGGTATGGCTACACCTTC. This chain joins TRBV13 and TRBJ1-2, with D possibly being TRBD1 (6 bases). Trimming removed 6 bases at V and 5 bases at J, with 13 bases between. This CDR3 spans 13 amino acids. Germline lookup yields CDR1 PRHDT and CDR2 FYEKMQ (reference sequence).